The text below deals with one TCR beta chain. This clonotype was recorded many times. The clone's antigen remains unknown. Base-call qualities are not available, and no considerably larger clone is one nucleotide away. Hyperthyroidism patients were newly diagnosed, had a disease duration of under 2 months, and were aged 18 to 65 years. Exclusion was applied to patients with uncontrolled infections, other autoimmune diseases, pregnancy or lactation. Clinical symptoms, serum thyroxine and TRAb, thyroid ultrasound, and orbital computed tomography formed the basis for the diagnoses. For progressor patients, blood was drawn at the first diagnosis of hyperthyroidism, before any ophthalmopathy symptoms had appeared. Ficoll-Paque density gradient centrifugation was used to isolate PBMCs from around 10 ml of fresh peripheral blood. Progressor patients were initially diagnosed with Graves' hyperthyroidism and developed ophthalmopathy during follow-up. Trizol reagent was used to extract total RNA, and RNA quality was then checked on an Agilent 2100 Bioanalyzer.

These data originate in a study of T cells in Graves' hyperthyroidism and ophthalmopathy (dated 2019 in TCRdb). Turning to the overall study: Peripheral blood samples were taken at the time of initial diagnosis, prior to any treatment. To identify TCR V-J signatures that set the groups apart, the researchers used a discovery cohort of 100 patients, made up of some 41 with Graves' ophthalmopathy and 57 with stable Graves' hyperthyroidism. Prospective prediction of ophthalmopathy was tested in an independent validation cohort consisting of 18 hyperthyroidism patients and approximately 16 patients who later progressed to ophthalmopathy. The 100 or so discovery patients were divided at random into training and test sets in a 7:3 ratio. The study also compared thyroid tissue and blood T-cell repertoires from roughly six Graves' hyperthyroidism patients. Following sampling, methimazole starting at 30 mg daily was given to hyperthyroidism patients, and high-dose intravenous methylprednisolone was given to ophthalmopathy patients. The paper describes TCR Vbeta CDR3 sequencing of some 130 peripheral blood samples, made up of about 40 ophthalmopathy patients, 70 to 75 hyperthyroidism patients and 17 progressor patients.

The germline V gene sets CDR1 to SGHDN and CDR2 to FVKESK. Trimming takes 0 bases from V and 2 bases from J, and the germline ends sit 10 bases apart. From the cysteine up to the phenylalanine, the CDR3 has a length of 15 residues. Left in the record is the CDR3 DNA by itself, 45 bases read in frame from the first base. The research as a whole found: In validation, the model predicted progression to ophthalmopathy a median of roughly 6.2 months before onset, with over 60% sensitivity and 72.22% specificity. Most expanded thyroid clonotypes (frequency above 0.001) were also detected in blood, suggesting blood repertoires may reflect thyroid immune responses. No statistical method was used to fix the sample size in advance, and group allocation was not hidden from the investigators. A 13 V-J signature model separated ophthalmopathy from stable hyperthyroidism, with over 85% sensitivity and roughly 81% specificity in cross-validation and 80%/75% in testing.

Amplification of TCR beta CDR3 regions was carried out from RNA transcripts. A first-round RT-PCR of the TCR CDR3 used the HTBI primer set with the Qiagen OneStep RT-PCR kit. Libraries were constructed in a second round of multiplex PCR, after which size selection and purification were carried out. Sequencing of the libraries was done on an Illumina HiSeq2000 using paired-end 100 bp reads. In the paper's pipeline: SOAPnuke was used to process the raw data, with reads discarded if the reads contained adapters or uncalled bases, had a mean Phred below 15, or lacked an exact constant-primer or identifier match. High-quality paired reads were merged using COPE v1.2.5, and each unique nucleotide sequence was defined as a clonotype. MiTCR v1.1 was used to align the clonotypes against IMGT TRBV, TRBD and TRBJ reference segments. The analysis was restricted to V-J combinations with a frequency above 0.0001, which together covered 99.2% of the repertoires. A TCS score was defined as the ratio of F50 (clonal expansion) to E x V (chaos), with BLOSUM62-based TCRdist applied between CDR3 peptides within each V-J. Welch's t-statistics and random forest reduced fewer than 550 V-J features to 13, which were used in a naive Bayes classifier (R e1071). The public reads were quality trimmed at Q25 with fastp and then assembled into clones with MiXCR by TCRdb, keeping productive beta chains. Identical CDR3 protein sequences are pooled into one entry, listed with their most common genes and DNA. These V and J calls derive from TCRdb rather than the authors' analysis. The sample table records about 290,000 distinct CDR3 sequences; 12% to 15% of these occur just once. Around 30% of the sample is taken by the ten largest.

Sequenced: blood. The TCR originated in a woman in her forties or fifties with Graves' hyperthyroidism that later progressed to Graves' ophthalmopathy. The chain is assembled from TRBV14 and TRBJ2-5; TRBD2 could be the D gene, as 6 bases match. The CDR3 loop reads CASSQEGGIQETQYF. DNA sequence: TGTGCCAGCAGCCAAGAAGGAGGGATACAAGAGACCCAGTACTTC. Extended through the reference TRBV14 and TRBJ2-5 proteins, this CDR3 yields the full variable domain: EAGVTQFPSHSVIEKGQTVTLRCDPISGHDNLYWYRRVMGKEIKFLLHFVKESKQDESGMPNNRFLAERTGGTYSTLKVQPAELEDSGVYFCASSQEGGIQETQYFGPGTRLLVL.